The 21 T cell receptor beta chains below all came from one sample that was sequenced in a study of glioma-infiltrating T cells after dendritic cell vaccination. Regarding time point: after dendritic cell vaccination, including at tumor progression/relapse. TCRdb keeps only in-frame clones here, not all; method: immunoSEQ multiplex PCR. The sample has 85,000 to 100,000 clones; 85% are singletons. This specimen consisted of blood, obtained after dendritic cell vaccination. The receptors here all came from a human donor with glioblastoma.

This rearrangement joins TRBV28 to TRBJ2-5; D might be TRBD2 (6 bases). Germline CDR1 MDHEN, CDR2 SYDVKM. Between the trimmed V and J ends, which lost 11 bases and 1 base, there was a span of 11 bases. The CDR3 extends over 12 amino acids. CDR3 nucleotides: TGTGCCGGCGGGGCTAGCCAAGAGACCCAGTACTTC. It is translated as CAGGASQETQYF.

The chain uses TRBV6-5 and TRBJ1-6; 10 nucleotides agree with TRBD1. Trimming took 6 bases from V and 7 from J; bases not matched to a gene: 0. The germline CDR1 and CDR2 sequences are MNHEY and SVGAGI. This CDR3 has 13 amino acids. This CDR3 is CASRGQGNSPLHF. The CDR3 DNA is TGTGCCAGCAGGGGACAGGGGAATTCACCCCTCCACTTT.

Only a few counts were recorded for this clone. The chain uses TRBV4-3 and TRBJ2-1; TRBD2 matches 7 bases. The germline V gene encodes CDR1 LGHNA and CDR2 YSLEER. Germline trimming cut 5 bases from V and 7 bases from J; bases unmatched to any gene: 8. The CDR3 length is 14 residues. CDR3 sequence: CASSWWEGQNEQFF. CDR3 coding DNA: TGCGCCAGCAGCTGGTGGGAGGGCCAGAATGAGCAGTTCTTC.

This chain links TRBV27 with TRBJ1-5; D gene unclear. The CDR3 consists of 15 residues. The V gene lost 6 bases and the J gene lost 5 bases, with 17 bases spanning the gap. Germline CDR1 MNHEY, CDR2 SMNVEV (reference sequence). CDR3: CASSLLPPADQPQHF. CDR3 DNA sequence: TGTGCCAGCAGCCTACTACCCCCTGCGGATCAGCCCCAGCATTTT.

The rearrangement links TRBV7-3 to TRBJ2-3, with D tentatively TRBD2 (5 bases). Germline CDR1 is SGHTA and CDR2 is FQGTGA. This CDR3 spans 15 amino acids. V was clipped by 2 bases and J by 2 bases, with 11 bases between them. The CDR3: CASSLRGETTDTQYF. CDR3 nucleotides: TGTGCCAGCAGCTTACGGGGAGAAACCACAGATACGCAGTATTTT. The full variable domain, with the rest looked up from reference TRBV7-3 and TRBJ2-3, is GAGVSQTPSNKVTEKGKYVELRCDPISGHTALYWYRQSLGQGPEFLIYFQGTGAADDSGLPNDRFFAVRPEGSVSTLKIQRTERGDSAVYLCASSLRGETTDTQYFGPGTRLTVL.

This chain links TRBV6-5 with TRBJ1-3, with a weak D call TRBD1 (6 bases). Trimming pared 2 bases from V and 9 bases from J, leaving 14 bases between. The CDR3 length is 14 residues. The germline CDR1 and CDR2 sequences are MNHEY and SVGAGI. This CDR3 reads CASSYGRGLGTIYF. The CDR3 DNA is TGTGCCAGCAGTTACGGCAGGGGATTGGGCACCATATATTTT.

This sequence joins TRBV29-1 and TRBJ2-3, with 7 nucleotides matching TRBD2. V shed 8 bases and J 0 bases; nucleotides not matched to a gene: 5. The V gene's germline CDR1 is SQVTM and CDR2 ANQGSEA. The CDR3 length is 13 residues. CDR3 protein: CSTVGGSTDTQYF. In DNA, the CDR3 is TGCAGCACTGTGGGGGGGAGCACAGATACGCAGTATTTT.

In DNA form, the CDR3 reads TGTGCCAGCAGCCAGGGGGGTAAATCTGGGGCCAACGTCCTGACTTTC. Amino acid sequence: CASSQGGKSGANVLTF. The chain recombines TRBV14 with TRBJ2-6, with TRBD2 as a possible D gene (6 bases). Germline CDR1 and CDR2: SGHDN and FVKESK. This CDR3 is 16 amino acids long. With 3 bases removed from V and 1 base from J, the gap between germline ends came to 10 bases.

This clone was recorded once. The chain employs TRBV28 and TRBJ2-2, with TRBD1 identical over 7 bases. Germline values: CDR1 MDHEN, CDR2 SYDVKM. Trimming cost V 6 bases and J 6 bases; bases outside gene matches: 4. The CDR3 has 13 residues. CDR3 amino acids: CASRHRGAGELFF. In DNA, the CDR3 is TGTGCCAGCAGACACAGGGGAGCCGGGGAGCTGTTTTTT. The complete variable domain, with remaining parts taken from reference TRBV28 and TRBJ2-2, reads DVKVTQSSRYLVKRTGEKVFLECVQDMDHENMFWYRQDPGLGLRLIYFSYDVKMKEKGDIPEGYSVSREKKERFSLILESASTNQTSMYLCASRHRGAGELFFGEGSRLTVL.

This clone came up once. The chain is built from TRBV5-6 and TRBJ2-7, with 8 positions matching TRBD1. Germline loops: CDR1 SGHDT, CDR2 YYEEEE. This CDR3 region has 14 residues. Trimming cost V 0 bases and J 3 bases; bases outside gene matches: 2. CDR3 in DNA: TGTGCCAGCAGCTTGGAACAGGGGGTCTACGAGCAGTACTTC. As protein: CASSLEQGVYEQYF. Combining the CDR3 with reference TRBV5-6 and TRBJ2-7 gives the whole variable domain DAGVTQSPTHLIKTRGQQVTLRCSPKSGHDTVSWYQQALGQGPQFIFQYYEEEERQRGNFPDRFSGHQFPNYSSELNVNALLLGDSALYLCASSLEQGVYEQYFGPGTRLTVT.

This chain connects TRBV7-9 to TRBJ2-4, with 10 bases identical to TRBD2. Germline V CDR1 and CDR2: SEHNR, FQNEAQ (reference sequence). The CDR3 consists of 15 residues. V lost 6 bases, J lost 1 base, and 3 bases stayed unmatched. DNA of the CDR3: TGTGCCAGCAGTGATAGCGGGAGGGCCAAAAACATTCAGTACTTC. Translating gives CASSDSGRAKNIQYF.

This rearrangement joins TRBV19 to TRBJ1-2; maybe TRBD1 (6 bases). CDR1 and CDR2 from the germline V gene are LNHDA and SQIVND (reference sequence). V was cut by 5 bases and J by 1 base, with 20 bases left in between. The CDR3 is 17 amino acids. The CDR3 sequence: CASSPWTAPTNNYGYTF. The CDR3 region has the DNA TGTGCCAGTAGTCCGTGGACAGCCCCAACTAATAACTATGGCTACACCTTC.

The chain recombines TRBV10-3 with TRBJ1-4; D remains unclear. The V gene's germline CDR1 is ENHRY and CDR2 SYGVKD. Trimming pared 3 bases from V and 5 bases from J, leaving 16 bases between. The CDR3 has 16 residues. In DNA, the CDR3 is TGTGCCATCAGTGATCGAGGGAACTTTATAAATGAAAAACTGTTTTTT. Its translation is CAISDRGNFINEKLFF.

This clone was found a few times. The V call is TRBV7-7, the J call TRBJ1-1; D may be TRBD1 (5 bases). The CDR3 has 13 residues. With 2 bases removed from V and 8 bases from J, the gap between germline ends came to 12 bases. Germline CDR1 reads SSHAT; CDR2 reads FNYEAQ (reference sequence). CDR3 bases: TGTGCCAGCAGCTTAACCGGGACTTCGGAAGCTTTCTTT. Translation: CASSLTGTSEAFF.

CDR3 amino acids: CASSRDRDLYEQYF. In DNA, the CDR3 is TGTGCCAGCAGCCGGGACAGGGATCTCTACGAGCAGTACTTC. The rearrangement links TRBV2 to TRBJ2-5; 9 bases agree with TRBD1. The closer fit of TRBJ2-7 to the DNA end suggests the J call may be wrong. Germline V lookup: CDR1 SNHLY, CDR2 FYNNEI. This CDR3 is 14 amino acids long.

The CDR3 DNA follows: TGTGCCAGCACCCTTGGGAGGCCCCGAGGAAACACCATATATTTT. Translating it yields CASTLGRPRGNTIYF. V gene TRBV28 combines with J gene TRBJ1-3; D unresolved. The CDR3 extends over 15 amino acids. Germline lookup yields CDR1 MDHEN and CDR2 SYDVKM. Trimming shortened V by 7 bases and J by 4 bases, and 17 bases separated the two germline ends.

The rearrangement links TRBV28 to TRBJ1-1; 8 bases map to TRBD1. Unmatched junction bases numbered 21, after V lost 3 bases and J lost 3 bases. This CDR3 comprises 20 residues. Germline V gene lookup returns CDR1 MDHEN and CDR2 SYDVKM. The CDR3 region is CASSFRTGGPKGPKDTEAFF. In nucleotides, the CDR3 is TGTGCCAGCAGTTTTCGTACAGGGGGACCAAAGGGACCTAAGGACACTGAAGCTTTCTTT.

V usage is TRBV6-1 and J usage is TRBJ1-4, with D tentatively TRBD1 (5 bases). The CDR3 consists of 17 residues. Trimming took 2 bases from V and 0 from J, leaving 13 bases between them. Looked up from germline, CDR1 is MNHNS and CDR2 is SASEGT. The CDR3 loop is CASSEQGGRATNEKLFF. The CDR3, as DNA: TGTGCCAGCAGTGAACAGGGAGGTAGAGCAACTAATGAAAAACTGTTTTTT.

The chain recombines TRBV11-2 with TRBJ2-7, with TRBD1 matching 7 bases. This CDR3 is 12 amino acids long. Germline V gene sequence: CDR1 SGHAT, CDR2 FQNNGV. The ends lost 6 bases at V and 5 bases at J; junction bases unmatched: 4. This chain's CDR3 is CASSRQGHEQYF. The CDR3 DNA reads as TGTGCCAGCAGTCGACAGGGCCACGAGCAGTACTTC.

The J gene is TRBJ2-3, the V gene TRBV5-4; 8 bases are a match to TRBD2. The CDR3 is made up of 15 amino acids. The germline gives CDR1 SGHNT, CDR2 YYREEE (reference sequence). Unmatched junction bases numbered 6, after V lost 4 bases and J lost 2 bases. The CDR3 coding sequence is TGTGCCAGCAGCCCCGGCGGGAGGACCACAGATACGCAGTATTTT. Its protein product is CASSPGGRTTDTQYF. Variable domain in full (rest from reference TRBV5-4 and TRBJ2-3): ETGVTQSPTHLIKTRGQQVTLRCSSQSGHNTVSWYQQALGQGPQFIFQYYREEENGRGNFPPRFSGLQFPNYSSELNVNALELDDSALYLCASSPGGRTTDTQYFGPGTRLTVL.

In nucleotides, the CDR3 is TGTGCCAGCAGAAAGGGACAGGGAAATGGCTACACCTTC. Its protein product is CASRKGQGNGYTF. This chain joins TRBV6-5 and TRBJ1-2, with 9 bases that match TRBD1. The CDR3 extends over 13 amino acids. CDR1 MNHEY and CDR2 SVGAGI come from the germline V gene. V shed 6 bases and J 6 bases; nucleotides not matched to a gene: 5.